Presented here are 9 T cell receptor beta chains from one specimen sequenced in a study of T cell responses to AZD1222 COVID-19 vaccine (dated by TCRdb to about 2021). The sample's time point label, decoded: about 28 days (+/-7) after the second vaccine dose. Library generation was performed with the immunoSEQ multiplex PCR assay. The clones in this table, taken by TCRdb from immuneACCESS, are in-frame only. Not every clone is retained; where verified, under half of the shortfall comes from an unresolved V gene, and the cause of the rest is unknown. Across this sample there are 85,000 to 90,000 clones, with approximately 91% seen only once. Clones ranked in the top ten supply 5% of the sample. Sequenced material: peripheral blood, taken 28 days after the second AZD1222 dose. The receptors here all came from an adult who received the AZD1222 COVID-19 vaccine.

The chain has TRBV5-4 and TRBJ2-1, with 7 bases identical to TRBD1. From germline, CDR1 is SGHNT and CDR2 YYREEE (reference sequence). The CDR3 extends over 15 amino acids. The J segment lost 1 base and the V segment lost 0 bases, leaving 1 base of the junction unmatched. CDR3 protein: CASSLEDRSYNEQFF. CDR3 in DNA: TGTGCCAGCAGCTTGGAGGACAGGTCCTACAATGAGCAGTTCTTC.

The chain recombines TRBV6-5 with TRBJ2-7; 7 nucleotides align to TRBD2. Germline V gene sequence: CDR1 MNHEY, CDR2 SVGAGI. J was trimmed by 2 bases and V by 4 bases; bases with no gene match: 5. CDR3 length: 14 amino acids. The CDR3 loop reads CASSSGGPPYEQYF. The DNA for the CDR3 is TGTGCCAGCAGTTCGGGGGGACCTCCCTACGAGCAGTACTTC.

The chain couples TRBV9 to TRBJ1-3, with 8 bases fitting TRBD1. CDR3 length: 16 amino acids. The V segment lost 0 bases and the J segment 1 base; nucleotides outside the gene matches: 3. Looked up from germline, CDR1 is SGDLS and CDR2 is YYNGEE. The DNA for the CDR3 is TGTGCCAGCAGCGTAGAACACAGGGGGTCTGGAAACACCATATATTTT. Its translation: CASSVEHRGSGNTIYF.

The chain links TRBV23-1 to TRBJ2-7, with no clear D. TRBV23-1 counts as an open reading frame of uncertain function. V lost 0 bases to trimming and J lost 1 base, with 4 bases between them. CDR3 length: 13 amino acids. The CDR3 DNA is TGCGCCAGCAGTCAATCAGCGTCCTACGAGCAGTACTTC. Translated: CASSQSASYEQYF.

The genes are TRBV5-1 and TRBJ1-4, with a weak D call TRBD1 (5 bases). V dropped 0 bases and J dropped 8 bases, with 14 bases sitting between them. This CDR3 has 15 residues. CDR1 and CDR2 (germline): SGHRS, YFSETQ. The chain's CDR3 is CASSLEEGQREKLFF. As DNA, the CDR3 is TGCGCCAGCAGCTTGGAGGAGGGGCAGAGGGAAAAACTGTTTTTT.

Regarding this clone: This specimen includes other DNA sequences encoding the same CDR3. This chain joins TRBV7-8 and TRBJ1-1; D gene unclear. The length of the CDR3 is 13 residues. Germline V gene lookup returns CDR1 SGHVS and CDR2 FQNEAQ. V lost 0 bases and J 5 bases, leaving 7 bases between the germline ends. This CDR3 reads CASSLAGMTEAFF. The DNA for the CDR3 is TGTGCCAGCAGCTTAGCGGGTATGACTGAAGCTTTCTTT.

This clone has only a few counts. The CDR3 DNA is TGTGCCAGCAGCCCTTCTTACGGGGGGGGCAATGAAAAACTGTTTTTT. The encoded protein is CASSPSYGGGNEKLFF. J is TRBJ1-4 and V is TRBV5-5; TRBD1 might be the D (6 bases). Germline V gives CDR1 SGHKS, CDR2 YYEKEE (reference sequence). The germline V and J ends were trimmed by 4 bases and 5 bases, with 18 bases remaining between them. CDR3 length: 16 amino acids. Based on the CDR3 plus reference TRBV5-5 and TRBJ1-4, the full variable domain is DAGVTQSPTHLIKTRGQQVTLRCSPISGHKSVSWYQQVLGQGPQFIFQYYEKEERGRGNFPDRFSARQFPNYSSELNVNALLLGDSALYLCASSPSYGGGNEKLFFGSGTQLSVL.

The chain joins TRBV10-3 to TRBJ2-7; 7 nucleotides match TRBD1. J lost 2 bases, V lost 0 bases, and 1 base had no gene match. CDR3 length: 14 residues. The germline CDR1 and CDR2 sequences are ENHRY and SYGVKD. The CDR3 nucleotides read TGTGCCATCAGTGAGTCGACAGGGACCTACGAGCAGTACTTC. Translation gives CAISESTGTYEQYF.

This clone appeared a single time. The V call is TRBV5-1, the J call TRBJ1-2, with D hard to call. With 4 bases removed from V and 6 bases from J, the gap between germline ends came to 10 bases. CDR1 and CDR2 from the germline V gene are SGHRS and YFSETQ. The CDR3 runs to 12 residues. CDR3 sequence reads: CASSPSEHGYTF. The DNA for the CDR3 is TGCGCCAGCAGCCCCTCGGAGCATGGCTACACCTTC.